This TCR beta chain derives from a study of T cells in Graves' hyperthyroidism and ophthalmopathy. Germline CDR1 SEHNR, CDR2 FQNEAQ (reference sequence). CDR3 length: 17 residues. Trimming stripped 5 bases from V and 2 bases from J, with 18 bases between. The CDR3 regions of TCR beta were amplified from RNA transcripts. An initial round of RT-PCR targeting the TCR CDR3 relied on the HTBI primer set. TCRdb redid the calling of the multiplex PCR reads with MiXCR, one entry per CDR3 protein. Here the sample spans about 350,000 distinct CDR3 sequences, roughly 17% being singletons. The chain couples TRBV7-9 to TRBJ2-2, with D possibly TRBD2 on 7 matching bases. This TCR was recovered from a woman aged 25 to 39 with Graves' hyperthyroidism that later progressed to Graves' ophthalmopathy. The sample comprised blood. The CDR3 here is CASSLLGGTLNTGELFF. The CDR3 DNA is TGTGCCAGCAGCCTACTCGGGGGGACATTAAACACCGGGGAGCTGTTTTTT. Full variable domain (rest looked up from reference TRBV7-9 and TRBJ2-2): DTGVSQNPRHKITKRGQNVTFRCDPISEHNRLYWYRQTLGQGPEFLTYFQNEAQLEKSRLLSDRFSAERPKGSFSTLEIQRTEQGDSAMYLCASSLLGGTLNTGELFFGEGSRLTVL.